The clone carrying this T cell receptor beta chain showed up just a few times. The antigen remains unidentified. This sample was included in a study of identical twins. Findings and limits, study-wide: Alpha sequences that were out-of-frame and twin-shared showed an excess of low generation probability.

Trimming took off 6 bases at V and 4 bases at J, with 20 bases between the two ends. The CDR3 contains 16 residues. Each CDR3 protein is one row after TCRdb ran MiXCR on the 5' RACE reads. The sample shows about 530,000 distinct CDR3 sequences, around 24% of them seen only once. This same sample was also taken into another study, of yellow fever vaccine responses in identical twins.

The clonotype comes from a woman between 18 and 30 years old in good health. Sequencing used CD4+ T cells sorted from blood. The chain recombines TRBV12-3 or TRBV12-4 with TRBJ2-3; a possible D gene is TRBD2 (5 bases). In DNA form, the CDR3 reads TGTGCCAGCAGCAGTCCACATCGGAGCGGCTCAGATACGCAGTATTTT. Its protein product is CASSSPHRSGSDTQYF.